The 32 T cell receptor beta chains below were found in one sample sequenced in a study of radiation and T cells in renal cell carcinoma (dated by TCRdb to between 2020 and 2021). The time point label, read with the paper, signifies: tumor resected at nephrectomy. The treatment or condition label here, explained by the study, means: treatment-naive control, cytoreductive nephrectomy. The receptor library was made with the immunoSEQ multiplex PCR assay. TCRdb's version of the immuneACCESS table is confined to in-frame rearrangements and falls short of the full clone set. An unresolved V gene accounts for under half of the shortfall where checked; the remainder is of unknown origin. In all, the sample holds 15,000 to 20,000 clones, and 55% to 75% of those were seen once. Around 9.5% of the sample goes to the ten largest clones. This specimen consisted of tumor tissue, obtained from a patient whose treatment was nephrectomy without radiotherapy. These receptors were obtained from a man between 35 and 55 years old with renal cell carcinoma.

This chain connects TRBV27 to TRBJ1-2, with 7 nucleotides matching TRBD1. J was trimmed by 4 bases and V by 4 bases; bases with no gene match: 12. Germline V CDR1 and CDR2: MNHEY, SMNVEV (reference sequence). This CDR3 is 16 amino acids long. This CDR3 is CASSSPSRDSPYGYTF. Written as DNA, the CDR3 is TGTGCCAGCAGTTCCCCCTCCCGGGACAGTCCCTATGGCTACACCTTC.

The chain has TRBV6-5 and TRBJ1-4, with TRBD1 matching over 7 bases. CDR3 size: 15 residues. The V gene end was trimmed by 4 bases and the J gene end by 4 bases; junction bases not matched to a gene: 6. Germline V gene sequence: CDR1 MNHEY, CDR2 SVGAGI. CDR3 loop: CASSLTTGVNEKLFF. The CDR3 DNA follows: TGTGCCAGCAGTTTAACTACAGGGGTTAATGAAAAACTGTTTTTT.

This clone was counted a few times. The chain's CDR3 is CASSIAGEIAEAFF. The CDR3 DNA reads as TGTGCCAGTAGTATAGCAGGGGAGATCGCTGAAGCTTTCTTT. J is TRBJ1-1 and V is TRBV19, with a tentative D call TRBD1 (6 bases). The germline V gene encodes CDR1 LNHDA and CDR2 SQIVND (reference sequence). The CDR3 extends over 14 amino acids. V was pared by 1 base and J by 6 bases, with 12 bases between.

The V and J genes are TRBV6-4 and TRBJ2-3, with 10 positions matching TRBD2. Trimming took 3 bases from V and 1 from J; bases not matched to a gene: 1. This CDR3 is built from 15 residues. CDR1 is MRHNA and CDR2 is SNTAGT in the germline V gene. The DNA for the CDR3 is TGTGCCAGCAGTGAGGGGACTAGCGGCACAGATACGCAGTATTTT. Protein: CASSEGTSGTDTQYF.

This clone was counted only a few times. This chain uses TRBV2 with TRBJ2-5; D is unresolved. V gave up 4 bases and J gave up 6 bases, with 6 bases separating them. The CDR3 extends over 11 amino acids. Germline CDR1 reads SNHLY; CDR2 reads FYNNEI. The CDR3 DNA is TGTGCCAGCAGTGTTACGAAGACCCAGTACTTC. This codes for CASSVTKTQYF. The full variable domain, with the rest looked up from reference TRBV2 and TRBJ2-5, is EPEVTQTPSHQVTQMGQEVILRCVPISNHLYFYWYRQILGQKVEFLVSFYNNEISEKSEIFDDQFSVERPDGSNFTLKIRSTKLEDSAMYFCASSVTKTQYFGPGTRLLVL.

This clone was picked up a small number of times. V is TRBV5-1 and J is TRBJ2-5; either TRBD1 or TRBD2 may fit D (6 bases each). The CDR3 contains 15 residues. Trimming removed 3 bases at V and 5 bases at J, with 17 bases between. Germline V gene data show CDR1 as SGHRS and CDR2 as YFSETQ. CDR3 sequence: CASSSSGDTLETQYF. The CDR3 DNA follows: TGCGCCAGCAGCTCCTCGGGGGACACTTTGGAGACCCAGTACTTC.

The chain joins TRBV10-2 to TRBJ2-5; D possibly corresponds to TRBD2 (5 bases). The V end was cut by 7 bases, the J end by 2 bases, with 8 bases between. This CDR3 comprises 12 residues. Germline-derived CDR1 and CDR2 are WSHSY and SAAADI. CDR3 nucleotide sequence: TGCGCCAGCATGGACTCTCAAGAGACCCAGTACTTC. This translates into CASMDSQETQYF.

The V and J genes are TRBV4-3 and TRBJ2-3; 8 bases match TRBD2. V shed 0 bases, J shed 2 bases, and the junction held 10 bases outside the gene matches. This CDR3 contains 18 residues. CDR1 and CDR2 (germline): LGHNA, YSLEER. Here the CDR3 reads CASSQDWGQRGTTDTQYF. CDR3 nucleotides: TGCGCCAGCAGCCAAGATTGGGGCCAGCGGGGGACCACAGATACGCAGTATTTT.

In this sample, this clone turned up once. The chain is built from TRBV7-2 and TRBJ1-2, with 9 bases fitting TRBD1. The CDR3 is 15 residues long. The trim removed 5 bases at V and 8 bases at J, leaving 12 bases unmatched. The germline gives CDR1 SGHTA, CDR2 FQGNSA. This chain's CDR3 is CASSVDFRTGDGYTF. The CDR3 DNA is TGTGCCAGCAGCGTAGATTTTAGGACAGGGGACGGCTACACCTTC.

This clone was counted only a few times. The CDR3 coding sequence is TGCGCCAGCAGCTTGGGGCAGTTTAATAATTCACCCCTCCACTTT. It is translated as CASSLGQFNNSPLHF. V and J are TRBV5-1 and TRBJ1-6; D unresolved. CDR3 length equals 15 residues. V was clipped by 0 bases and J by 5 bases, with 9 bases between them. Germline CDR1 and CDR2: SGHRS and YFSETQ.

The chain recombines TRBV4-2 with TRBJ2-7; the D call may be TRBD1 or TRBD2 (6 bases each). The CDR3 totals 15 residues. CDR1 and CDR2 from the germline V gene are LGHNA and YNFKEQ. V was shortened by 0 bases and J by 4 bases, with 13 bases between the two germline ends. The CDR3 here is CASSQDPQGRYEQYF. The DNA of the CDR3 is TGTGCCAGCAGCCAAGATCCCCAGGGGAGGTACGAGCAGTACTTC.

This chain joins TRBV7-6 and TRBJ2-1; 9 bases are shared with TRBD2. This CDR3 has 16 residues. V trimming: 2 bases; J trimming: 9 bases; junction bases outside the gene matches: 11. The germline gives CDR1 SGHVS, CDR2 FNYEAQ. DNA for the CDR3: TGTGCCAGCAGCTTATGGGCTAGCGGGGCCGTCGGTGAGCAGTTCTTC. Protein: CASSLWASGAVGEQFF.

CDR3 loop: CASSVTSGGQETQYF. CDR3 DNA: TGTGCCAGCAGCGTTACTAGCGGGGGACAAGAGACCCAGTACTTC. This sequence joins TRBV9 and TRBJ2-5, with 11 bases aligning to TRBD2. V lost 2 bases to trimming and J lost 2 bases; unmatched junction nucleotides: 2. The CDR3 runs 15 residues. Germline CDR1 reads SGDLS; CDR2 reads YYNGEE.

The chain is built from TRBV6-5 and TRBJ1-2; TRBD1 might be the D (5 bases). The CDR3 is 15 residues long. Trimming shortened V by 6 bases and J by 3 bases, and 17 bases separated the two germline ends. Germline V gives CDR1 MNHEY, CDR2 SVGAGI. Written as DNA, the CDR3 is TGTGCCAGCAGCCTAATGGGGGGAGTGGACTATGGCTACACCTTC. Its protein is CASSLMGGVDYGYTF.

The chain employs TRBV4-1 and TRBJ1-4; D gene uncertain. CDR1 MGHRA and CDR2 YSYEKL come from the germline V gene. The V end lost 0 bases, the J end lost 1 base, and 6 bases lay between the germline ends. The CDR3 spans 15 residues. Here the CDR3 reads CASSQDSVTNEKLFF. The CDR3 DNA sequence: TGCGCCAGCAGCCAAGATTCGGTAACTAATGAAAAACTGTTTTTT.

This chain joins TRBV13 and TRBJ1-3; a possible D gene is TRBD1 (6 bases). CDR1 and CDR2 from the germline V gene are PRHDT and FYEKMQ (reference sequence). V lost 3 bases to trimming and J lost 3 bases, with 18 bases between them. CDR3 size: 17 residues. The CDR3 here is CASSFPLDRTFGNTIYF. In nucleotides, the CDR3 is TGTGCCAGCAGCTTTCCTTTGGACAGAACATTTGGAAACACCATATATTTT.

The rearrangement joins TRBV19 to TRBJ1-6, with a possible D match to TRBD1 (6 bases). Germline assignment: CDR1 LNHDA and CDR2 SQIVND (reference sequence). The CDR3 runs to 17 residues. V was pared by 3 bases and J by 0 bases, with 12 bases between. The CDR3 DNA is TGTGCCAGTAGTATTTATACAGGGAGCTCCTATAATTCACCCCTCCACTTT. It translates to CASSIYTGSSYNSPLHF.

The chain employs TRBV19 and TRBJ1-5, with D perhaps TRBD1 (5 bases). The CDR3 is 14 residues long. Germline CDR1 is LNHDA and CDR2 is SQIVND (reference sequence). Deletions cut 7 bases from V and 6 bases from J, with 16 bases between. The CDR3 spells CASTTAGRAQPQHF. Here the CDR3 DNA reads TGTGCCAGTACCACTGCGGGCAGGGCTCAGCCCCAGCATTTT.

The chain combines TRBV10-2 with TRBJ1-1; D is undetermined. The CDR3 runs to 15 residues. Deletions cut 3 bases from V and 1 base from J, with 12 bases between. Germline V gene sequence: CDR1 WSHSY, CDR2 SAAADI. CDR3 coding DNA: TGCGCCAGCAGTGACTCGGGTTTGGCGAACACTGAAGCTTTCTTT. It specifies CASSDSGLANTEAFF.

This rearrangement joins TRBV28 to TRBJ1-1; D is undetermined. The germline CDR1 and CDR2 sequences are MDHEN and SYDVKM. This CDR3 comprises 13 residues. The V end lost 7 bases, the J end lost 4 bases, and 13 bases lay between the germline ends. The CDR3 region has the DNA TGTGCCAGCACCGCCTATGTAGGCACTGAAGCTTTCTTT. Residues: CASTAYVGTEAFF.

The V gene is TRBV5-1, the J gene TRBJ2-6; D ambiguous. This CDR3 contains 15 residues. Germline lookup yields CDR1 SGHRS and CDR2 YFSETQ. V was clipped by 0 bases and J by 0 bases, with 4 bases between them. CDR3 region: CASSLDYSGANVLTF. The CDR3 region has the DNA TGCGCCAGCAGCTTGGACTACTCTGGGGCCAACGTCCTGACTTTC.

This clone was recorded a few times. Here the CDR3 DNA reads TGTGCCAGCATGTCGAGCAGGGACGAGCAGTACTTC. It specifies CASMSSRDEQYF. The chain is built from TRBV5-6 and TRBJ2-7; a weak D match, TRBD1 (5 bases). This CDR3 region has 12 residues. Germline V gene lookup returns CDR1 SGHDT and CDR2 YYEEEE. The V end was cut by 6 bases, the J end by 5 bases, with 12 bases between. Full variable domain (rest looked up from reference TRBV5-6 and TRBJ2-7): DAGVTQSPTHLIKTRGQQVTLRCSPKSGHDTVSWYQQALGQGPQFIFQYYEEEERQRGNFPDRFSGHQFPNYSSELNVNALLLGDSALYLCASMSSRDEQYFGPGTRLTVT.

The chain is built from TRBV27 and TRBJ2-1; 10 nucleotides match TRBD1. The CDR3 contains 15 residues. CDR1 is MNHEY and CDR2 is SMNVEV in the germline V gene (reference sequence). J was trimmed by 3 bases and V by 6 bases; bases with no gene match: 5. The CDR3 here is CASRGGQGLYNEQFF. In nucleotides, the CDR3 is TGTGCCAGCAGGGGGGGACAGGGGCTCTACAATGAGCAGTTCTTC.

J is TRBJ2-3 and V is TRBV11-2; D is ambiguous. Trimming pared 5 bases from V and 2 bases from J, leaving 14 bases between. Germline CDR1 SGHAT, CDR2 FQNNGV. The CDR3 consists of 15 residues. CDR3 in amino acids: CASSERHTTTDTQYF. In nucleotides, the CDR3 is TGTGCCAGCAGCGAACGCCACACGACCACAGATACGCAGTATTTT.

The V gene is TRBV19, the J gene TRBJ1-5; D is undetermined. The length of the CDR3 is 14 residues. Germline CDR1 is LNHDA and CDR2 is SQIVND (reference sequence). V shed 1 base and J shed 2 bases, with 6 bases lying between them. The CDR3 sequence is CASSIGRGNQPQHF. For the CDR3, the DNA is TGTGCCAGTAGTATAGGAAGGGGCAATCAGCCCCAGCATTTT.

The chain is built from TRBV5-3 and TRBJ1-1; a weak D match, TRBD1 (5 bases). TRBV5-3 is recorded as an ORF, its role being uncertain. CDR3 length: 14 residues. V lost 8 bases, J lost 0 bases, and 14 bases lay in between. The CDR3 here is CASSPGPMNTEAFF. In nucleotides, the CDR3 is TGTGCCAGCAGCCCGGGGCCCATGAACACTGAAGCTTTCTTT.

The V and J genes are TRBV5-6 and TRBJ2-3, with 7 positions matching TRBD2. Trimming took 0 bases from V and 1 from J; bases not matched to a gene: 8. The CDR3 runs 17 residues. Germline loops: CDR1 SGHDT, CDR2 YYEEEE. This CDR3 is CASSLARTRGGTDTQYF. The CDR3 coding sequence is TGTGCCAGCAGCTTGGCGAGGACTAGAGGGGGCACAGATACGCAGTATTTT.

The CDR3 reads CASSLSRSQYNEQFF. The CDR3 nucleotides are TGTGCCAGCAGCTTGTCGAGGTCGCAGTACAATGAGCAGTTCTTC. V is TRBV7-3 and J is TRBJ2-1; no clear D gene. Germline V CDR1 and CDR2: SGHTA, FQGTGA. This CDR3 region has 15 residues. The germline V and J ends were trimmed by 3 bases and 4 bases, with 13 bases remaining between them. The full variable domain, its missing parts supplied by reference TRBV7-3 and TRBJ2-1, is GAGVSQTPSNKVTEKGKYVELRCDPISGHTALYWYRQSLGQGPEFLIYFQGTGAADDSGLPNDRFFAVRPEGSVSTLKIQRTERGDSAVYLCASSLSRSQYNEQFFGPGTRLTVL.

V gene TRBV5-1 combines with J gene TRBJ2-1, with TRBD2 matching 9 bases. Unmatched junction bases numbered 3, after V lost 4 bases and J lost 4 bases. Germline lookup yields CDR1 SGHRS and CDR2 YFSETQ. The CDR3 length is 14 residues. CDR3 loop: CASSQSGGYNEQFF. CDR3 nucleotide sequence: TGCGCCAGCAGCCAGAGCGGGGGGTACAATGAGCAGTTCTTC. Variable domain in full (rest from reference TRBV5-1 and TRBJ2-1): KAGVTQTPRYLIKTRGQQVTLSCSPISGHRSVSWYQQTPGQGLQFLFEYFSETQRNKGNFPGRFSGRQFSNSRSEMNVSTLELGDSALYLCASSQSGGYNEQFFGPGTRLTVL.

The gene calls are TRBV6-5 and TRBJ2-7; maybe TRBD1 (6 bases). V gave up 6 bases and J gave up 0 bases, with 15 bases separating them. Germline V gene lookup returns CDR1 MNHEY and CDR2 SVGAGI. This CDR3 is 15 amino acids long. CDR3 residues: CASRRRDTPSYEQYF. The DNA for the CDR3 is TGTGCCAGCAGACGTAGGGACACACCCTCCTACGAGCAGTACTTC.

This clone has more than one count but fewer than ten. The rearrangement joins TRBV4-1 to TRBJ1-3, with D uncertain. The germline V gene encodes CDR1 MGHRA and CDR2 YSYEKL. V was cut by 1 base and J by 1 base, with 8 bases left in between. CDR3 length: 15 amino acids. In nucleotides, the CDR3 is TGCGCCAGCAGCCAAGGTCAGCTATCTGGAAACACCATATATTTT. Its protein product is CASSQGQLSGNTIYF.

The genes are TRBV4-2 and TRBJ1-1; D ambiguous. The V and J ends lost 0 bases and 11 bases respectively, with 19 bases between them. The CDR3 loop spans 15 amino acids. CDR1 LGHNA and CDR2 YNFKEQ come from the germline V gene. CDR3 sequence (DNA): TGTGCCAGCAGCCAAGAGCTCAGCAGGCCACAAGGGGCTTTCTTT. Protein sequence: CASSQELSRPQGAFF.